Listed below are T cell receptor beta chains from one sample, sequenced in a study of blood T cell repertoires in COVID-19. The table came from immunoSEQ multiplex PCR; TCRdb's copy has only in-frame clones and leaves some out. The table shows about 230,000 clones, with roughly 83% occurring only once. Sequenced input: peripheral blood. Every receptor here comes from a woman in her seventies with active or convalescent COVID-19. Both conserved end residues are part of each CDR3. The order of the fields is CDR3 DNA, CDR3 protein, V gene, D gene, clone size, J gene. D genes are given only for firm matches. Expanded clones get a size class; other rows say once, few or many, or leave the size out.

DNA: TGTGCCAGCAGCCCTGGGGGGACGGAGAACACTGAAGCTTTCTTT; CDR3: CASSPGGTENTEAFF; V: TRBV5-4; D: .; size: .; J: TRBJ1-1
DNA: TGCGCCAGCAGCTTGGAGGCAGGCATTGACTATGGCTACACCTTC; CDR3: CASSLEAGIDYGYTF; V: TRBV5-1; D: .; size: .; J: TRBJ1-2
DNA: TGTGCCAGCAGCCAAGATTTGAGGGGGCTGGAGAGGGAGACCCAGTACTTC; CDR3: CASSQDLRGLERETQYF; V: TRBV3-1/TRBV3-2; D: TRBD1; size: once; J: TRBJ2-5
DNA: TGTGCCAGCAGCCCCAGTGGAGGACTAGGGGCAGATACGCAGTATTTT; CDR3: CASSPSGGLGADTQYF; V: TRBV4-2; D: TRBD2; size: .; J: TRBJ2-3
DNA: TGTGCCAGCTCACCACCGAAAGTAGTCGGCTACGAGCAGTACTTC; CDR3: CASSPPKVVGYEQYF; V: TRBV18; D: .; size: .; J: TRBJ2-7
DNA: TGTGCCAGCAGCTCTGAGGCTAGCGGGGGCCCGGATACGCAGTATTTT; CDR3: CASSSEASGGPDTQYF; V: TRBV7-3; D: TRBD2; size: once; J: TRBJ2-3
DNA: TGCGCCAGCAGCTTGGATCGGCGGGTCAACCGCCCCAATCAGCCCCAGCATTTT; CDR3: CASSLDRRVNRPNQPQHF; V: TRBV5-1; D: .; size: .; J: TRBJ1-5
DNA: TGTGCCAGCAGCTTAGGGGCTGGCGGGGGGGCCAGGGAGACCCAGTACTTC; CDR3: CASSLGAGGGARETQYF; V: TRBV7-2; D: TRBD2; size: .; J: TRBJ2-5
DNA: TGTGCCAGTAGTTACCGGGAGAACACTGAAGCTTTCTTT; CDR3: CASSYRENTEAFF; V: TRBV19; D: .; size: .; J: TRBJ1-1
DNA: TGTGCCACCAGCGATAGCCTAATCCCGCAGTATTTT; CDR3: CATSDSLIPQYF; V: TRBV24-1; D: .; size: .; J: TRBJ2-3
DNA: TGCGCCAGCAGCCAAGGGGGCCTAGCGGAGATCACAGATACGCAGTATTTT; CDR3: CASSQGGLAEITDTQYF; V: TRBV4-1; D: TRBD2; size: .; J: TRBJ2-3
DNA: TGTGCCAGCAGCCCCGGGACAGGGGGCTTTGTTGAGACCCAGTACTTC; CDR3: CASSPGTGGFVETQYF; V: TRBV7-2; D: TRBD1; size: once; J: TRBJ2-5
DNA: TGTGCCAGCATCCTCAGTGTAGCTATTTCACCCCTCCACTTT; CDR3: CASILSVAISPLHF; V: TRBV2; D: .; size: few; J: TRBJ1-6
DNA: TGTGCCAGCAGCCGACAGGATGACTCTGGAAACACCATATATTTT; CDR3: CASSRQDDSGNTIYF; V: TRBV3-1/TRBV3-2; D: .; size: .; J: TRBJ1-3
DNA: TGTGCCATCAGTGATCAGACTAGCGGGGGAGATACGCAGTATTTT; CDR3: CAISDQTSGGDTQYF; V: TRBV10-3; D: TRBD2; size: .; J: TRBJ2-3
DNA: TGTGCCAGCAGCCGGGGGACAGTCAATCTGTTTTTT; CDR3: CASSRGTVNLFF; V: TRBV3-1/TRBV3-2; D: TRBD1; size: .; J: TRBJ1-4
DNA: TGTGCCAGCAGTTTTCCTGGCGGGGCCAACGTCCTGACTTTC; CDR3: CASSFPGGANVLTF; V: TRBV28; D: .; size: .; J: TRBJ2-6
DNA: TGTGCCAGCAGCTTTTTATCGGGGGGGCCTGGTGACGAGCAGTACTTC; CDR3: CASSFLSGGPGDEQYF; V: TRBV7-8; D: TRBD2; size: .; J: TRBJ2-7
DNA: TGCGCCAGCAGCCCAGTCGGGGGGCACACTGAAGCTTTCTTT; CDR3: CASSPVGGHTEAFF; V: TRBV4-3; D: .; size: few; J: TRBJ1-1
DNA: TGTGCCAGCAGCTTAGAGAGCAGGGCGGCTGCAACTAATGAAAAACTGTTTTTT; CDR3: CASSLESRAAATNEKLFF; V: TRBV7-6; D: .; size: .; J: TRBJ1-4
DNA: TGCGCCAGCAGCTTGGGGACAGACAGCTCTGGAAACACCATATATTTT; CDR3: CASSLGTDSSGNTIYF; V: TRBV5-1; D: .; size: once; J: TRBJ1-3
DNA: TGTGCCAGCAGCCGAGAACAGGGTACTAACTATGGCTACACCTTC; CDR3: CASSREQGTNYGYTF; V: TRBV7-6; D: .; size: few; J: TRBJ1-2
DNA: TGTGCCAGCAGCTTAGAACTAGCGGGGGGGACGCAGTACTTC; CDR3: CASSLELAGGTQYF; V: TRBV7-2; D: TRBD2; size: .; J: TRBJ2-5
DNA: TGTGCCAGCAGCGGACCGGGACAGGGAGGCTACGAGCAGTACTTC; CDR3: CASSGPGQGGYEQYF; V: TRBV7-9; D: TRBD1; size: .; J: TRBJ2-7
DNA: TGTGCCTGGAGTGTGGGGGCTGGGGAGACCCAGTACTTC; CDR3: CAWSVGAGETQYF; V: TRBV30; D: .; size: few; J: TRBJ2-5
DNA: TGTGCCAGCAGTGAACTAGCGGACTCCTACGAGCAGTACTTC; CDR3: CASSELADSYEQYF; V: TRBV2; D: TRBD2; size: .; J: TRBJ2-7
DNA: TGCGCCAGCAGCCTTGGGACTAGCGGGGTCCCCGTGGAGACCCAGTACTTC; CDR3: CASSLGTSGVPVETQYF; V: TRBV5-1; D: TRBD2; size: .; J: TRBJ2-5
DNA: TGTGCCAGCAGCCCACCTGGGACTAGCGGGAGCGGGGTGCAGTTCTTC; CDR3: CASSPPGTSGSGVQFF; V: TRBV3-1/TRBV3-2; D: TRBD2; size: .; J: TRBJ2-1